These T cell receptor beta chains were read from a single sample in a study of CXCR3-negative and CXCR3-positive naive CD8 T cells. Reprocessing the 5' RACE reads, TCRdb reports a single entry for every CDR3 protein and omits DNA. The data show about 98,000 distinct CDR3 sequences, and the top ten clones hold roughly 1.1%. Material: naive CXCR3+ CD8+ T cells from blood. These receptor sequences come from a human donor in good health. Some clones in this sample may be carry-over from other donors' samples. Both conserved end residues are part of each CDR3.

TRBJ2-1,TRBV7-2,CASSYILAGGHNEQFF
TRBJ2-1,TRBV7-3,CASSLIGGPLDGQFF
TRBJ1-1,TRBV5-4,CASSFIENTEAFF
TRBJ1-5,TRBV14,CASSQGVNQPQHF
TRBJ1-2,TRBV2,CASSVGGYGYTF
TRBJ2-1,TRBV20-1,CSARQATYNEQFF
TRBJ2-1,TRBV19,CATALLAGNEQFF
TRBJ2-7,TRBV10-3,CAIQDRTSSYEQYF
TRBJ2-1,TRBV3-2,CASSQPHRAISYNEQFF
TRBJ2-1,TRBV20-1,CSARPVSGGHNEQFF
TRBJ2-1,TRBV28,CASSSRVGGYNEQFF
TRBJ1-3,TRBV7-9,CASSSRKTGRGNTIYF
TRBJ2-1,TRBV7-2,CASKVGQATYNEQFF
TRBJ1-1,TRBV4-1,CASSVPGTNPTEAFF
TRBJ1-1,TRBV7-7,CASSPSVGETEAFF
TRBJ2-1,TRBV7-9,CASRRTGAYNEQFF
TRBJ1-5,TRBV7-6,CASSTDTDQPQHF
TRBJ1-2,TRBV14,CASSQDIGSTLYGYTF
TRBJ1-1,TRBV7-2,CASSLASRTMNTEAFF
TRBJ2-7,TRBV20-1,CSARSLDDGEQYF
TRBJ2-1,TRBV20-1,CSARDLDGSSYNEQFF
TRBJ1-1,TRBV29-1,CSVVGGVGTEAFF
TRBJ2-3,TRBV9,CASSSRTSGGRWADTQYF
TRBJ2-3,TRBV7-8,CASGTGGTDTQYF
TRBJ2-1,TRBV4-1,CASSRQQGAPYGNEQFF
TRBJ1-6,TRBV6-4,CASSSDPTANSPLHF
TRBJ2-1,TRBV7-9,CASRASGTVTYNEQFF
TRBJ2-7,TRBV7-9,CASSLVASSYEQYF
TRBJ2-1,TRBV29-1,CSVDSGIYNEQFF
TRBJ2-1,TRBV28,CASRETGTPYNEQFF
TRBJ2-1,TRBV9,CASSVGSLATGGNEQFF
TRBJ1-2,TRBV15,CATSRDQTGSSWYGYTF
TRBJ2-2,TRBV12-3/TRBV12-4,CASLVSGGSGGELFF
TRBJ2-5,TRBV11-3,CASSLDPSGLAGEDAQYF
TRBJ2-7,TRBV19,CASSTFSGTSGRFPPYEQYF
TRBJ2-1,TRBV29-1,CSGDLAGGDNEQFF
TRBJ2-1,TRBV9,CASSSPGRNSYNEQFF
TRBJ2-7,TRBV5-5,CASSYTVTYEQYF
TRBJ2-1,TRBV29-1,CSVESGGNNEQFF
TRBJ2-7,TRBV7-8,CASSPGGQGNEQYF